The source of this T cell receptor (beta chain) is a study of T-cell memory formation after mild COVID-19 (dated by TCRdb to the early 2020s). At the level of the whole study: TCR sequence clusters from the two donors were found to be largely donor specific. The cohort was made up of two young adult volunteers, one female and one male, who were previously healthy. In a couple of donors, T-cell clones that expanded and contracted after mild COVID-19 were tracked by sequencing TCRalpha and TCRbeta repertoires over time.

Study-level results and caveats: Only two mild cases were covered by the study, and larger cohorts that include severe cases with pre-infection samples were considered necessary. Clones contracting from day 15 to 85 had balanced CD4/CD8 phenotypes, while a second wave expanding from day 15 to 37 was biased towards CD4+. The detection of some responding clones in pre-infection memory suggests that pre-existing cross-reactive memory T cells joined the SARS-CoV-2 response. Whether the second-wave clones peaking on day 37 were SARS-CoV-2 specific was not confirmed. Contracting CD4+ clones appeared mostly in the CM and EM memory subsets, whereas CD8+ clones were enriched in EMRA.

TCRdb lists the instrument as Illumina NovaSeq 6000. Using 5'RACE with constant-segment primers, TCRalpha and TCRbeta cDNA libraries were constructed, with sample barcodes and unique molecular identifiers added in the process. Trizol reagent was used to extract RNA from every sample. Amplification of the libraries took two PCR steps, and the second step added a second sample barcode plus Illumina TruSeq adapters. Sequencing of the libraries was done on an Illumina NovaSeq, producing 2 x 150 bp paired-end reads. For the original study's pipeline: With migec v1.2.7, reads were demultiplexed and then collapsed into UMI-guided consensus sequences. Using mixcr v2.1.11, UMI consensuses were aligned to TRA and TRB V and J templates and then assembled into clonotypes. Expanded or contracted clonotypes were those called significant by both edgeR and NoisET, with noise models trained on biological replicates. For edgeR calls, a false discovery rate-adjusted p below 0.01 and a log2 fold-change threshold of 1 were applied. PCA with hierarchical clustering of max-normalized trajectories of the 1000 most abundant clonotypes was used as exploratory dynamics analysis. The CD4 or CD8 phenotype of responding clones was assigned using the separately sequenced CD4+ and CD8+ repertoires. The raw public reads went through TCRdb reprocessing: fastp at Q25, MiXCR clone calling, in-frame beta chains kept. Every entry covers one CDR3 protein and lists the most common genes and DNA from its rows. TCRdb, rather than the study authors, made the V and J calls. The sample profile shows about 49,000 distinct CDR3 sequences; approximately 6.6% of them were found once. About 1.5% of the sample comes from the top ten.

V was cut back by 0 bases and J by 15 bases, leaving a gap of 14 bases between them. The germline V gene supplies CDR1 MNHEY and CDR2 SVGEGT. Measured from the cysteine to the phenylalanine, the CDR3 is 13 residues long. Only CDR3 DNA is held: 39 bases, read in frame from base 1. Ficoll-Paque density gradient centrifugation was the method used to isolate PBMCs. A note on this clonotype: Which antigen it targets is not known. The sample holds no much larger clone one base away, and base qualities are not on file.

This receptor was identified in a man younger than 30 who had mild COVID-19 (a few samples of this study predate the infection). The sample titles of this study are shuffled in the database, so cell type and time point are left out; the donor was told from shared clones. The rearranged chain carries TRBV6-2 or TRBV6-3 and TRBJ1-4; possibly the D gene is TRBD1, per 5 matching bases. The material sequenced was PBMCs or a T cell subset sorted from them (not recorded which). The bases read TGTGCCAGCAGTTACTCCGGGGACCTCGAGGTGTTTTTT. Its amino acids are CASSYSGDLEVFF.